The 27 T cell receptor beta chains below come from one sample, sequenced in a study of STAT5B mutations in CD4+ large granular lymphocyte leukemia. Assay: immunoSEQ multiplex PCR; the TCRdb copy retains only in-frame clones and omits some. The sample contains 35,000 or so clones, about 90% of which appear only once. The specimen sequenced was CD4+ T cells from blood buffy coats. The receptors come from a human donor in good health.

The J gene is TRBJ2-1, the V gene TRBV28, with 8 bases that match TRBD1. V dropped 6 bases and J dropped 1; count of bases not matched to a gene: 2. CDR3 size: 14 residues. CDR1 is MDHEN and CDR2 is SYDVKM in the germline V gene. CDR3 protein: CASSRTGSYNEQFF. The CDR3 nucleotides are TGTGCCAGCAGCAGGACAGGGTCCTACAATGAGCAGTTCTTC.

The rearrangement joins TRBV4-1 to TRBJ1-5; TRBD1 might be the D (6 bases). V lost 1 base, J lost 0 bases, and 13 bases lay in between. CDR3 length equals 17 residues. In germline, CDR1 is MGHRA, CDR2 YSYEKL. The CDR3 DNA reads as TGCGCCAGCAGCCAAGGCGGGGGGGGACATAGCAATCAGCCCCAGCATTTT. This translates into CASSQGGGGHSNQPQHF.

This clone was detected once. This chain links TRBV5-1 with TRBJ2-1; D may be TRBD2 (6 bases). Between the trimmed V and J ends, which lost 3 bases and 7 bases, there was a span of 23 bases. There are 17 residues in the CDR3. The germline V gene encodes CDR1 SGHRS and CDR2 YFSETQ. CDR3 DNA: TGCGCCAGCAGCTCCTGGCCGGACGGGGTTGGGGGGAATGAGCAGTTCTTC. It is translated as CASSSWPDGVGGNEQFF.

The CDR3 protein is CASSLQPLTEAFF. The CDR3 DNA reads TGTGCCAGCAGTCTACAGCCACTTACTGAAGCTTTCTTT. This rearrangement joins TRBV28 to TRBJ1-1, with D unclear. Trimming removed 5 bases at V and 5 bases at J, with 12 bases between. Germline CDR1 is MDHEN and CDR2 is SYDVKM. The length of the CDR3 is 13 residues.

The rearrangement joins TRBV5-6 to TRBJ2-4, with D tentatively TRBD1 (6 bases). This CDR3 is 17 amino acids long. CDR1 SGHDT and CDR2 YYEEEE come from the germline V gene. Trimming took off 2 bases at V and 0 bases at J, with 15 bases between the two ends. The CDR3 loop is CASSLIRGSIAKNIQYF. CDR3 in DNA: TGTGCCAGCAGCTTAATAAGGGGGAGTATAGCCAAAAACATTCAGTACTTC.

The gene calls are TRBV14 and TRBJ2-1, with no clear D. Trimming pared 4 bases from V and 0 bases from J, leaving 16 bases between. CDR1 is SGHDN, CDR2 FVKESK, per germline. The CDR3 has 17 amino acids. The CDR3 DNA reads TGTGCCAGCAGCCCGAGACCTAGGTCAAGCTCCTACAATGAGCAGTTCTTC. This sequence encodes CASSPRPRSSSYNEQFF. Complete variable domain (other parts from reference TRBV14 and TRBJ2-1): EAGVTQFPSHSVIEKGQTVTLRCDPISGHDNLYWYRRVMGKEIKFLLHFVKESKQDESGMPNNRFLAERTGGTYSTLKVQPAELEDSGVYFCASSPRPRSSSYNEQFFGPGTRLTVL.

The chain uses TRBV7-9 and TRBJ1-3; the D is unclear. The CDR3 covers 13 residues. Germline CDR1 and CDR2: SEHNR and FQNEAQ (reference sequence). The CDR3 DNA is TGTGCTGCTGGTCGGGGTGCAGGAAACACCATATATTTT. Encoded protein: CAAGRGAGNTIYF. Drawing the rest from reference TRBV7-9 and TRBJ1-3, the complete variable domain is DTGVSQNPRHKITKRGQNVTFRCDPISEHNRLYWYRQTLGQGPEFLTYFQNEAQLEKSRLLSDRFSAERPKGSFSTLEIQRTEQGDSAMYLCAAGRGAGNTIYFGEGSWLTVV.

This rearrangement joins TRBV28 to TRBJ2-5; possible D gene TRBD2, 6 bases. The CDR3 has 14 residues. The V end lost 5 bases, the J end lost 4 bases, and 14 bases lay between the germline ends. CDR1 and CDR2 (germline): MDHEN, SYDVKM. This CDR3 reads CASSRLELRETQYF. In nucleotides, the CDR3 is TGTGCCAGCAGTCGACTAGAACTTCGAGAGACCCAGTACTTC. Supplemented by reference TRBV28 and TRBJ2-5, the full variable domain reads DVKVTQSSRYLVKRTGEKVFLECVQDMDHENMFWYRQDPGLGLRLIYFSYDVKMKEKGDIPEGYSVSREKKERFSLILESASTNQTSMYLCASSRLELRETQYFGPGTRLLVL.

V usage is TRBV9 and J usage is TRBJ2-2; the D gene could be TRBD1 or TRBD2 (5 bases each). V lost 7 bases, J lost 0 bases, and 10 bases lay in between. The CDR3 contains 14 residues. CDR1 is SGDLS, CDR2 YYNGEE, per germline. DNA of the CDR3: TGTGCCAGCGAGGGGCGGACGAACACCGGGGAGCTGTTTTTT. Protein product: CASEGRTNTGELFF.

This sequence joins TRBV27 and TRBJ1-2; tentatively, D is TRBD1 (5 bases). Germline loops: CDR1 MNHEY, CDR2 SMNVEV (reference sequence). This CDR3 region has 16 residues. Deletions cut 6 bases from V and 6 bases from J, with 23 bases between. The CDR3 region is CASSRLGPRRGDGYTF. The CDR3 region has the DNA TGTGCCAGCAGCCGTCTCGGACCTCGAAGGGGAGATGGCTACACCTTC.

Here the CDR3 reads CASSRRGLGGTEAFF. DNA of the CDR3: TGTGCCAGCAGTCGCAGGGGGCTCGGGGGCACTGAAGCTTTCTTT. The chain couples TRBV7-2 to TRBJ1-1; the match to TRBD1 covers 8 bases. CDR1 and CDR2 from the germline V gene are SGHTA and FQGNSA. V was clipped by 6 bases and J by 4 bases; unmatched bases: 10. This CDR3 spans 15 amino acids. Full variable domain (rest looked up from reference TRBV7-2 and TRBJ1-1): GAGVSQSPSNKVTEKGKDVELRCDPISGHTALYWYRQSLGQGLEFLIYFQGNSAPDKSGLPSDRFSAERTGGSVSTLTIQRTQQEDSAVYLCASSRRGLGGTEAFFGQGTRLTVV.

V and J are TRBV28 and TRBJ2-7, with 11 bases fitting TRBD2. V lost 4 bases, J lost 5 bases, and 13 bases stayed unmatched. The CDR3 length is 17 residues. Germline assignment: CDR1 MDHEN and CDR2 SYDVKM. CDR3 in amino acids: CASSSGLTSGKGDEQYF. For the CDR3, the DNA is TGTGCCAGCAGTTCGGGCTTGACTAGCGGGAAGGGTGACGAGCAGTACTTC.

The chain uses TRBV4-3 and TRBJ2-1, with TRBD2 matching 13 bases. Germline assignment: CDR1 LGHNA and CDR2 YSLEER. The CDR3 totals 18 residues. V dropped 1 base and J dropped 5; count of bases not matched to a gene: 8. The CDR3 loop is CASSQVGPGLAGNNEQFF. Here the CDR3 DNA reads TGCGCCAGCAGCCAAGTGGGGCCGGGACTAGCGGGGAACAATGAGCAGTTCTTC.

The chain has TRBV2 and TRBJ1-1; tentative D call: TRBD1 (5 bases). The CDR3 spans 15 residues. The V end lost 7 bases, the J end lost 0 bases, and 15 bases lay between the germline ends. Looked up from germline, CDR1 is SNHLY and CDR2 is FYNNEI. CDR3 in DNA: TGTGCCAGCAAGGAAGGGGCGGATATGAACACTGAAGCTTTCTTT. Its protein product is CASKEGADMNTEAFF.

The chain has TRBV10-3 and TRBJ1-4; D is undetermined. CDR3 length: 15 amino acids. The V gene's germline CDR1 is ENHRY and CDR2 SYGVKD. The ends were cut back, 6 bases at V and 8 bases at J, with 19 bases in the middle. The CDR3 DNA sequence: TGTGCCATCAGCGAGGTGGTGTCGGCGGGGGAAAAACTGTTTTTT. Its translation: CAISEVVSAGEKLFF.

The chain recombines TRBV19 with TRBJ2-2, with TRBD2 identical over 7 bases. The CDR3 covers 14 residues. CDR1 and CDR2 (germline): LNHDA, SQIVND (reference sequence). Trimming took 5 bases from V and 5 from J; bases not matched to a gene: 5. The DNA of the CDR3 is TGTGCCAGTAGTGTCGGGGAGGGGACCGGGGAGCTGTTTTTT. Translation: CASSVGEGTGELFF.

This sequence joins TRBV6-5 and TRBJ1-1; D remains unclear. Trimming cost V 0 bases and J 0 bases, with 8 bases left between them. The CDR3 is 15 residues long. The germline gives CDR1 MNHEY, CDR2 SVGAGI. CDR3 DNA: TGTGCCAGCAGTTACTCCGTCAATGTGAACACTGAAGCTTTCTTT. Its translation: CASSYSVNVNTEAFF.

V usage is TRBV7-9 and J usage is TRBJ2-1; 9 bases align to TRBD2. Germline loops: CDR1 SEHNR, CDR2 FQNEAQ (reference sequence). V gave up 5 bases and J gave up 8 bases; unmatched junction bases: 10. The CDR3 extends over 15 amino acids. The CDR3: CASSVGGAGGDEQFF. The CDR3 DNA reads TGTGCCAGCAGCGTGGGGGGAGCGGGAGGCGATGAGCAGTTCTTC. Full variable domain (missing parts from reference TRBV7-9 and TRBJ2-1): DTGVSQNPRHKITKRGQNVTFRCDPISEHNRLYWYRQTLGQGPEFLTYFQNEAQLEKSRLLSDRFSAERPKGSFSTLEIQRTEQGDSAMYLCASSVGGAGGDEQFFGPGTRLTVL.

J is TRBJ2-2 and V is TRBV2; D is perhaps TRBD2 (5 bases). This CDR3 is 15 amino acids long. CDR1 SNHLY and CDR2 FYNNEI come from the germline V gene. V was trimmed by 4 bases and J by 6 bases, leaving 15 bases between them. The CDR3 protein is CASSGSSFPPGELFF. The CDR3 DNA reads TGTGCCAGCAGTGGGTCTAGCTTCCCCCCCGGGGAGCTGTTTTTT. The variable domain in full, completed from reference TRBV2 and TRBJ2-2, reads EPEVTQTPSHQVTQMGQEVILRCVPISNHLYFYWYRQILGQKVEFLVSFYNNEISEKSEIFDDQFSVERPDGSNFTLKIRSTKLEDSAMYFCASSGSSFPPGELFFGEGSRLTVL.

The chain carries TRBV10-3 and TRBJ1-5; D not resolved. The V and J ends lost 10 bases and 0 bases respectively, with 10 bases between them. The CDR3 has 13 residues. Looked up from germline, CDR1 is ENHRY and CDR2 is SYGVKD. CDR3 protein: CATHRYSNQPQHF. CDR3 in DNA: TGTGCCACCCATAGGTATAGCAATCAGCCCCAGCATTTT.

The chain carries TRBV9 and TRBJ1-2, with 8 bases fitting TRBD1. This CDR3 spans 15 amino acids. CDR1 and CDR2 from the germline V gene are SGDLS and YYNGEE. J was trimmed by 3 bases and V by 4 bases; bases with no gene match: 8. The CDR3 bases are TGTGCCAGCAGCCCCCGACAGGGGAGGGACTATGGCTACACCTTC. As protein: CASSPRQGRDYGYTF.

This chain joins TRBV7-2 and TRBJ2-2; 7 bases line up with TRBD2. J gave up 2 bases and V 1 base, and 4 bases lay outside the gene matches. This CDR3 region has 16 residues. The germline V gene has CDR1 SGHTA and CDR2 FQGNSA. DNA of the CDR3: TGTGCCAGCAGCTTAGGGCCAGCGGGAAACACCGGGGAGCTGTTTTTT. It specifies CASSLGPAGNTGELFF.

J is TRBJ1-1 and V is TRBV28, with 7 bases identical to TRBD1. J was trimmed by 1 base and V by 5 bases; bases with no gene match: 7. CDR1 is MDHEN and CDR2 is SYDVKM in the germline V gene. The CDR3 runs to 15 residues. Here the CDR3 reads CASSPWTGQNTEAFF. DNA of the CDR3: TGTGCCAGCAGTCCCTGGACAGGACAGAACACTGAAGCTTTCTTT.

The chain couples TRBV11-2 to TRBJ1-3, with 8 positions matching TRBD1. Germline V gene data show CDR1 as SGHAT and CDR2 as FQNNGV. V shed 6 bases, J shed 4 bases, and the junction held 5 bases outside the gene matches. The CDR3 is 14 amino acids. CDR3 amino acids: CASSSGGSGNTIYF. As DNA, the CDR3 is TGTGCCAGCAGTTCAGGGGGCTCCGGAAACACCATATATTTT.

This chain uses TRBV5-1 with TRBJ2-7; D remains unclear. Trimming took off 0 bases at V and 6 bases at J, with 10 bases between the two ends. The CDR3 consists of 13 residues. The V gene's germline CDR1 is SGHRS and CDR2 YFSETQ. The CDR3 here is CASSLALGSEQYF. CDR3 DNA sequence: TGCGCCAGCAGCTTGGCGTTGGGGTCCGAGCAGTACTTC. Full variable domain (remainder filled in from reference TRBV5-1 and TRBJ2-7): KAGVTQTPRYLIKTRGQQVTLSCSPISGHRSVSWYQQTPGQGLQFLFEYFSETQRNKGNFPGRFSGRQFSNSRSEMNVSTLELGDSALYLCASSLALGSEQYFGPGTRLTVT.

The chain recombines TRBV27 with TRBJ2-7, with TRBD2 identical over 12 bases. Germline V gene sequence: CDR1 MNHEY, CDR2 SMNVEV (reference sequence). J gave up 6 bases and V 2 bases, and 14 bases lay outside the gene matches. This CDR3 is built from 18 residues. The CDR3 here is CASSLAASGRALVSEQYF. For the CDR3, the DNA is TGTGCCAGCAGTTTAGCGGCTAGCGGGAGGGCCTTAGTTAGCGAGCAGTACTTC.

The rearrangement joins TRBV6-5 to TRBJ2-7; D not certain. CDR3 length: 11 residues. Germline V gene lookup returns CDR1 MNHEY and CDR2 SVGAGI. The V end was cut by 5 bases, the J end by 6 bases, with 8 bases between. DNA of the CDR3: TGTGCCAGCAGTCAACCTGGCGAGCAGTACTTC. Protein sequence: CASSQPGEQYF.